The source of this T cell receptor beta chain is a study of T cell responses to AZD1222 COVID-19 vaccine. Libraries were prepared by immunoSEQ multiplex PCR; TCRdb keeps only in-frame clonotypes and omits some of them. Of some 90,000 clones listed, roughly 89% are singletons. The germline V gene encodes CDR1 SGHDN and CDR2 FVKESK. This CDR3 is built from 15 residues. J lost 6 bases, V lost 0 bases, and 6 bases had no gene match. This chain joins TRBV14 and TRBJ2-7; 9 bases match TRBD1. This specimen was peripheral blood, taken on day 0 of MenACWY control vaccination. The TCR comes from an adult in good health. The CDR3 DNA follows: TGTGCCAGCAGCCAAGAGCGGGACAGGGCTGGCGAGCAGTACTTC. This sequence encodes CASSQERDRAGEQYF.